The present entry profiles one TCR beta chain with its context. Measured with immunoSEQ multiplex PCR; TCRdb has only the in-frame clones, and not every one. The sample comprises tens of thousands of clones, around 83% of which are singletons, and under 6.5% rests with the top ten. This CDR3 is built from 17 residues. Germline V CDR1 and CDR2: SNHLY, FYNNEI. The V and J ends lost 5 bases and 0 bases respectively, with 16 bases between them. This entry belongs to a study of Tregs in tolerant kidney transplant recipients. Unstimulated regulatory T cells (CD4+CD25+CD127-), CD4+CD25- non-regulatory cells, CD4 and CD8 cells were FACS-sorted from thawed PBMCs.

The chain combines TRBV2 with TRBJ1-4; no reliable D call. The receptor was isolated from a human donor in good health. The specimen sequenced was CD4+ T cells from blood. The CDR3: CASSSDTRTATNEKLFF. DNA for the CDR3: TGTGCCAGCAGTTCAGACACTCGAACTGCAACTAATGAAAAACTGTTTTTT.